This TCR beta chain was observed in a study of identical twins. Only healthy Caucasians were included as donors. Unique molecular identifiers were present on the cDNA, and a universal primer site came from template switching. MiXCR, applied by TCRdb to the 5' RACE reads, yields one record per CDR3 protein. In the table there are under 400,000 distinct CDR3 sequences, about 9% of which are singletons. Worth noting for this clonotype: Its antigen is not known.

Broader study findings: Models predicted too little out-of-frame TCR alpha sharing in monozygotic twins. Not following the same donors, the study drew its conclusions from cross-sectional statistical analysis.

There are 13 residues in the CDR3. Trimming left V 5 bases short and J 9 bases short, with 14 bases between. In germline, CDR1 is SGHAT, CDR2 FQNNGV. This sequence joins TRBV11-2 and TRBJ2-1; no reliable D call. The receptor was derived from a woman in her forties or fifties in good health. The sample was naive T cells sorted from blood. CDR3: CASSPRSASEQFF. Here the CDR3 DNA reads TGTGCCAGCAGCCCCCGCTCCGCCAGTGAGCAGTTCTTC.